This T cell receptor beta chain was sequenced in a study of cytomegalovirus exposure and HLA in healthy donors. The wider study: From HLA-typed donors, an early data release held tens of millions of unique TCRs.

This PCR relied on a set of 60 Vbeta primers and 13 Jbeta primers. Original analysis: Around 9.9 million shared chains were among the roughly 80 million unique TCR beta chains that a later analysis counted. Repertoires were generated with immunoSEQ multiplex PCR, while TCRdb's copy carries only in-frame clones and drops some. That table gives V, J and clone size, and the DNA gave D and trimming. The data show roughly 150,000 clones, with 75% seen just once and approximately 11% held by the top ten. This clone was counted once. The TCR comes from a man between 18 and 35 years old in good health and CMV-seropositive. Sequenced material: PBMCs.

The CDR3 reads CASSQNWHNEQFF. In DNA, the CDR3 is TGTGCCAGCAGCCAGAATTGGCACAATGAGCAGTTCTTC. The chain has TRBV16 and TRBJ2-1; D remains unclear. The CDR3 sequence is 13 residues long. Germline CDR1 and CDR2: KGHSY and FQNENV. Trimming took 3 bases from V and 5 from J, leaving 8 bases between them.